Listed here is a single T cell receptor (beta chain). The length of the CDR3 is 12 residues. Per germline, CDR1 SGDLS and CDR2 YYNGEE. The J segment lost 10 bases and the V segment lost 0 bases, leaving 2 bases of the junction unmatched. As originally analysed: Reference gene primer amplification gave nucleated cell count estimates. The table came from immunoSEQ multiplex PCR; TCRdb's copy has only in-frame clones and leaves some out. V, J and clone size were drawn from that table, and D and trimming were deduced from the DNA. The profile shows approximately 250,000 clones, 80% to 90% of them singletons. The data stem from a study of blood T cell repertoires in COVID-19. Across the whole study: There were acute and convalescent COVID-19 samples, and they came from the United States, Italy and Spain. PBMCs, B-cell-depleted T cells, or T cells were the source of the cDNA or gDNA that made up the material.

The sequence derives from a man younger than 45 who had recovered from COVID-19. V usage is TRBV9 and J usage is TRBJ2-3, with 7 bases lining up with TRBD2. Sequenced input: peripheral blood. The CDR3 DNA reads TGTGCCAGCAGCGTAGGGGCGGGGGCGCAGTATTTT. It translates to CASSVGAGAQYF.